This record concerns one T cell receptor (beta chain) sequence. This receptor's antigen is unknown. From each donor, a roughly 2.5 ml peripheral blood sample was drawn into PAXgene tubes and stored at -80 degrees C. Without any T cell sorting, total RNA was extracted from whole blood using the PAXgene blood miRNA kit on an automated QIAcube. Peripheral blood from monozygotic twin pairs who were concordant or discordant for inflammatory bowel disease underwent deep TCRalpha and TCRbeta repertoire profiling using unique molecular barcoding. For every twin pair, smoking habits were documented, and each individual was categorised as a current, former or never smoker. The sample originates from a study of monozygotic twins with inflammatory bowel disease (dated by TCRdb to about 2019). Some background on the complete study: The complete study included 28 monozygotic twin pairs: 19 IBD-discordant Danish pairs and nine German pairs, of which four were IBD-concordant and five were IBD-discordant. The search for disease-associated traits relied mainly on comparing, within discordant pairs, IBD patients with their genetically identical healthy co-twins. Each individual had, on average, about 151 000 unique TCRalpha sequences and 181 000 unique TCRbeta sequences available for analysis.

Sequences MNHEY (CDR1) and SVGAGI (CDR2) are obtained from the germline V gene. The CDR3 measures 19 amino acids from cysteine to phenylalanine. DNA for this receptor is not on file. To prepare the library, 5' RACE was applied. Each TCR library was prepared from around 3,400 ng of total RNA. For each sample, cDNA synthesis with SMARTScribe reverse transcriptase was split into eight separate reactions. During cDNA synthesis, unique molecular identifiers containing a 6-nucleotide sample barcode were introduced by template switching. TCRalpha and TCRbeta cDNA was amplified in two nested PCRs of approximately 17 and 9 cycles, and bead purification was carried out after each PCR. Before amplification, cDNA was treated with uracil DNA-glycosylase and purified using the QIAquick PCR purification kit. The second PCR was the step at which Illumina TruSeq-compatible adapters and sample-specific barcodes were added. Library quality and concentration were checked on TapeStation and Qubit, and libraries were pooled at about 5 ng each. Sequencing of pooled libraries was carried out on an Illumina HiSeq2500 single-index Rapid Run using 2 x 100 bp reads and custom sequencing primers. Per the source publication's procedure: MiGEC version 1.2.6 was used for UMI-based consensus assembly to correct PCR and sequencing errors. MiXCR version 2.1.1 handled V(D)J alignment, clonotype assembly and CDR3 extraction. Normalisation of gene usage, clonotype sharing and MAIT/NKT TCR abundance was achieved by analysing the top 1000, 10 000 and 20 000 clonotypes per sample. Diversity was computed as the inverse Simpson index with the vegan R package after downsampling to 27 000 UMIs. Statistical testing used paired Mann-Whitney U tests on the discordant twin pairs and applied Benjamini-Hochberg correction for multiple testing. Each CDR3 protein sequence appears as one entry after TCRdb reprocessed the reads, and no DNA is included. For this entry, the V and J calls and clone size follow TCRdb and not the study's own pipeline. This specimen's table enumerates roughly 150,000 distinct CDR3 sequences. Together, the top ten hold approximately 2.5% of the sample.

The full study reports these points: Background noise and inter-individual variability may have been introduced into the repertoires by the differing immunosuppressive treatments among patients. Measured by the inverse Simpson index, TCRbeta repertoire diversity was lower in IBD patients than in their healthy co-twins. Different T cell subtypes could not be distinguished in the analysis. Compared with healthy twins, IBD patients shared fewer clonotypes with other individuals, and the difference was most pronounced in patients with signs of disease activity. The results gave no support for a single strong signal or clonotype linked to IBD. Repertoire similarity did not differ between concordant and discordant twins, which could be due to limited statistical power.

The rearranged chain carries TRBV6-5 and TRBJ1-1; with no DNA, the TCRdb D assignment of TRBD1 cannot be verified. The sequencing input was blood. This sequence was found in a human donor with ulcerative colitis or Crohn's disease, or a healthy co-twin of an affected twin (not recorded which). The CDR3 sequence is CASSYLARRPGQGDTEAFF.